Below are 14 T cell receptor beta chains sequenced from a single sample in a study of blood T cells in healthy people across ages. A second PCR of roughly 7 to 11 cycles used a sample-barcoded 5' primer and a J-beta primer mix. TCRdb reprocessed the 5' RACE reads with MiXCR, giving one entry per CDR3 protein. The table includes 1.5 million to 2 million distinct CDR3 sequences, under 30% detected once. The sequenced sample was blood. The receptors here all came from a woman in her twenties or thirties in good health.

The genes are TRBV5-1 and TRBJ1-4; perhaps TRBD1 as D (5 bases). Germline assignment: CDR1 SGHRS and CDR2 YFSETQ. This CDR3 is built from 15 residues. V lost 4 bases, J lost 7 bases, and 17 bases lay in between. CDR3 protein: CASSDPGRGVEKLFF. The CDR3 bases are TGCGCCAGCAGCGACCCGGGACGGGGTGTTGAAAAACTGTTTTTT.

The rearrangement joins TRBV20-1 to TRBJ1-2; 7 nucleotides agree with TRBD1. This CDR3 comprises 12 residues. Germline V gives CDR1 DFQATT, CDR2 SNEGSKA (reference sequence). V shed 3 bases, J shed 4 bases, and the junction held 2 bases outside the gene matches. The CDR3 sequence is CSARTGPYGYTF. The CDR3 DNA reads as TGCAGTGCTAGGACAGGGCCCTATGGCTACACCTTC.

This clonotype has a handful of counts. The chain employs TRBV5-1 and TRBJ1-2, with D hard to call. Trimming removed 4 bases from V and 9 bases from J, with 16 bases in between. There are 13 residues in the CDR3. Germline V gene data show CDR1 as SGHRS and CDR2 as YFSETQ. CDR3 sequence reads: CASSPAVGGSYTF. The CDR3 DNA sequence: TGCGCCAGCAGCCCAGCGGTTGGTGGCAGCTACACCTTC.

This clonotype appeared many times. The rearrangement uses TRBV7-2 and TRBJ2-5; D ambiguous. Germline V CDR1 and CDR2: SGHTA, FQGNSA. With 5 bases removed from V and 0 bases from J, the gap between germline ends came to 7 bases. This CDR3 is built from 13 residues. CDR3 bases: TGTGCCAGCAGCGGTGGGAACCAAGAGACCCAGTACTTC. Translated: CASSGGNQETQYF. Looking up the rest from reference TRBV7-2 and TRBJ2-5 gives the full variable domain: GAGVSQSPSNKVTEKGKDVELRCDPISGHTALYWYRQSLGQGLEFLIYFQGNSAPDKSGLPSDRFSAERTGGSVSTLTIQRTQQEDSAVYLCASSGGNQETQYFGPGTRLLVL.

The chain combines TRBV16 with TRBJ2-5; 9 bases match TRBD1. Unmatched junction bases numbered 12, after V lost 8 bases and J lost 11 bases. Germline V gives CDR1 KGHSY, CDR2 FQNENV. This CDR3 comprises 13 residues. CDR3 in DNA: TGTGCCAGCGGTGGGACAGGGAAGTCGGAGCAGTACTTC. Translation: CASGGTGKSEQYF. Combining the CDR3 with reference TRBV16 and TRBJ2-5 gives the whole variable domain GEEVAQTPKHLVRGEGQKAKLYCAPIKGHSYVFWYQQVLKNEFKFLISFQNENVFDETGMPKERFSAKCLPNSPCSLEIQATKLEDSAVYFCASGGTGKSEQYFGPGTRLLVL.

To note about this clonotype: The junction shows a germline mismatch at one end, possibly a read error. Here the CDR3 DNA reads TGTGCCAGCAGTTGGGGACATAACAATGAGCGGTTCTTC. Translation: CASSWGHNNERFF. The chain links TRBV6-5 to TRBJ2-1; a possible D gene is TRBD1 (6 bases). This CDR3 region has 13 residues. Germline values: CDR1 MNHEY, CDR2 SVGAGI.

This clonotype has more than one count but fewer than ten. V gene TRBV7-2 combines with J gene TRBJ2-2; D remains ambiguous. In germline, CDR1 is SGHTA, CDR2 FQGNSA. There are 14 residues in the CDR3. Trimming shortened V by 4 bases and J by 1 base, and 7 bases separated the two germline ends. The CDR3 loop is CASSSRRNTGELFF. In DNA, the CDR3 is TGTGCCAGCAGCTCAAGACGGAACACCGGGGAGCTGTTTTTT.

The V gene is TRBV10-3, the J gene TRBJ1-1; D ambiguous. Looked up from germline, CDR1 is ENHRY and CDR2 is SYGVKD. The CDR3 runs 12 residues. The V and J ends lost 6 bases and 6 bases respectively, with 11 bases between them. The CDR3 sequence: CAIRTGAPEAFF. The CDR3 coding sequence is TGTGCCATCAGGACTGGCGCTCCTGAAGCTTTCTTT.

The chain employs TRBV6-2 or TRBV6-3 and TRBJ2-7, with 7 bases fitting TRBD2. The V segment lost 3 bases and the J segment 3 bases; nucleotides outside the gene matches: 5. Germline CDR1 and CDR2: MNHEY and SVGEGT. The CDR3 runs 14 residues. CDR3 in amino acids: CASSYGAGFYEQYF. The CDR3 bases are TGTGCCAGCAGTTATGGAGCGGGATTCTACGAGCAGTACTTC.

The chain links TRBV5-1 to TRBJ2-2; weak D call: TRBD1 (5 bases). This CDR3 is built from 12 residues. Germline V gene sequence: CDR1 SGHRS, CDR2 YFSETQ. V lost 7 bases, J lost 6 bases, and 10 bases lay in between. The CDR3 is CASVMGPGELFF. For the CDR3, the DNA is TGCGCCAGCGTGATGGGGCCCGGGGAGCTGTTTTTT. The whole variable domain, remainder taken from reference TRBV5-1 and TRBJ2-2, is KAGVTQTPRYLIKTRGQQVTLSCSPISGHRSVSWYQQTPGQGLQFLFEYFSETQRNKGNFPGRFSGRQFSNSRSEMNVSTLELGDSALYLCASVMGPGELFFGEGSRLTVL.

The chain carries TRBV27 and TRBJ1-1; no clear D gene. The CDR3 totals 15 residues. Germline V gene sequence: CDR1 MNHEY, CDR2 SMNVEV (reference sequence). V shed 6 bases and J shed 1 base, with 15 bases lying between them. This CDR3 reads CASSLNLHGNTEAFF. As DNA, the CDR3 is TGTGCCAGCAGCTTAAATTTACATGGGAACACTGAAGCTTTCTTT.

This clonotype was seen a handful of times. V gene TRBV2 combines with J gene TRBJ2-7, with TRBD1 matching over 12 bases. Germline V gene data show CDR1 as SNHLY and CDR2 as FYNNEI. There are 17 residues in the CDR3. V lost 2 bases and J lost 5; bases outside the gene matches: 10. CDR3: CASSERGDRGRGDEQYF. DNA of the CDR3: TGTGCCAGCAGTGAAAGGGGGGACAGGGGGCGCGGGGACGAGCAGTACTTC.

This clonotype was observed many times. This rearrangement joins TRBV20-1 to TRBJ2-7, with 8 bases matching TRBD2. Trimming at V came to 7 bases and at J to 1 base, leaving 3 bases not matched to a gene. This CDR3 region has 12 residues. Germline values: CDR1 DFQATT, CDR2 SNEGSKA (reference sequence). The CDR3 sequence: CSVASGSYEQYF. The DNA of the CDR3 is TGCAGTGTCGCTAGCGGGTCCTACGAGCAGTACTTC.

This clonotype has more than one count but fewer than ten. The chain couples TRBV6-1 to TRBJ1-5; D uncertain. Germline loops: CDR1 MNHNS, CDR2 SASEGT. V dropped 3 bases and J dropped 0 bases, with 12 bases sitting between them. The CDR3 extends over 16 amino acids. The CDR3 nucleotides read TGTGCCAGCAGTGAGAGAGACGAACTTAGCAATCAGCCCCAGCATTTT. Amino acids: CASSERDELSNQPQHF.